Many counts were recorded for the clone carrying this TCR beta chain. TCRdb redid the calling of the RT-PCR reads with MiXCR, one entry per CDR3 protein. The repertoire holds about 680,000 distinct CDR3 sequences, with 11% to 15% as singletons. Germline V gene sequence: CDR1 DFQATT, CDR2 SNEGSKA (reference sequence). The ends were cut back, 0 bases at V and 5 bases at J, with 14 bases in the middle. This CDR3 is 15 amino acids long. Source material: memory CD4+ T cells from blood. This sequence was found in a female donor in good health, serving as a healthy control. The chain employs TRBV20-1 and TRBJ2-1; D not certain. CDR3 loop: CSARDQEPRNNEQFF. The CDR3 coding sequence is TGCAGTGCTAGAGATCAAGAGCCAAGAAACAATGAGCAGTTCTTC.